The present TCR beta chain was sequenced within a study of T-cell memory formation after mild COVID-19. General observations from the study: Within pre-infection memory, some responding clones were found, suggesting cross-reactive memory joined.

Via MiXCR, TCRdb re-called the 5' RACE reads, giving one row per CDR3 protein. Of 550,000 to 600,000 distinct CDR3 sequences detected, approximately 21% appear once; the ten largest clones hold about 8.2%. V shed 7 bases and J shed 1 base, with 14 bases lying between them. Germline CDR1 reads SGHRS; CDR2 reads YFSETQ. This CDR3 has 14 amino acids. This clonotype was observed a handful of times. Its antigen is unknown. The chain couples TRBV5-1 to TRBJ2-5, with D tentatively TRBD2 (6 bases). Material for sequencing was PBMCs or a T cell subset sorted from them (not recorded which). This receptor was obtained from an adult woman who had mild COVID-19 (a few samples of this study predate the infection). Cell type and time point are not known. CDR3 nucleotides: TGCGCCAGCCACGAGCTAGCGACCCAAGAGACCCAGTACTTC. It translates to CASHELATQETQYF.